The 13 T cell receptor beta chains presented below share a single source sample, sequenced in a study of shared clonotypes between healthy human individuals. Generated by immunoSEQ multiplex PCR, the TCRdb table keeps only in-frame clones and is missing some. The data hold 90,000 to 120,000 clones, with under 70% observed a single time. The sample was memory CD8+ T cells sorted from blood. This sample's subset: CD45RO+ cells pooled with CCR7-negative TemRA cells. Receptors originate from a woman aged 30 to 39 in good health.

This clone has more than one count but fewer than ten. This sequence joins TRBV19 and TRBJ2-5; D remains unclear. Deletions cut 10 bases from V and 4 bases from J, with 10 bases between. This CDR3 is 11 amino acids long. Germline lookup yields CDR1 LNHDA and CDR2 SQIVND (reference sequence). As DNA, the CDR3 is TGTGCCACGGGCAGAGGAGAGACCCAGTACTTC. The encoded protein is CATGRGETQYF.

The CDR3 sequence is CAISEVGVNTEAFF. Here the CDR3 DNA reads TGTGCCATCAGTGAGGTAGGGGTTAACACTGAAGCTTTCTTT. V usage is TRBV10-3 and J usage is TRBJ1-1; tentative D call: TRBD1 (5 bases). V was pared by 2 bases and J by 2 bases, with 9 bases between. Germline V gives CDR1 ENHRY, CDR2 SYGVKD. The CDR3 consists of 14 residues.

This chain uses TRBV18 with TRBJ1-1; perhaps TRBD1 as D (5 bases). This CDR3 is 15 amino acids long. V was cut by 2 bases and J by 1 base, with 11 bases left in between. The germline V gene encodes CDR1 KGHSH and CDR2 LQKENI. CDR3 sequence: CASSPGGTANTEAFF. CDR3 bases: TGTGCCAGCTCACCAGGAGGGACGGCGAACACTGAAGCTTTCTTT. The full variable domain, in which reference TRBV18 and TRBJ1-1 provide the parts outside the CDR3, is NAGVMQNPRHLVRRRGQEARLRCSPMKGHSHVYWYRQLPEEGLKFMVYLQKENIIDESGMPKERFSAEFPKEGPSILRIQQVVRGDSAAYFCASSPGGTANTEAFFGQGTRLTVV.

The gene calls are TRBV11-2 and TRBJ2-7; no clear D. Germline V gene data show CDR1 as SGHAT and CDR2 as FQNNGV. The CDR3 is 14 amino acids. With 3 bases removed from V and 0 bases from J, the gap between germline ends came to 9 bases. In DNA, the CDR3 is TGTGCCAGCAGCTTTCAAGGAGACTCCTACGAGCAGTACTTC. It yields the protein CASSFQGDSYEQYF.

CDR3 protein: CASSFLTSGLYYEQYF. CDR3 nucleotide sequence: TGTGCCAGCAGTTTTCTCACCTCCGGGTTATACTACGAGCAGTACTTC. The chain has TRBV28 and TRBJ2-7; no firm D call. CDR3 length: 16 amino acids. Trimming removed 3 bases at V and 3 bases at J, with 18 bases between. Germline V gene sequence: CDR1 MDHEN, CDR2 SYDVKM.

The table lists this clone with a count of one. In nucleotides, the CDR3 is TGTGCCAGCGACCGGGCCTCAGAGACCCAGTACTTC. Amino acids: CASDRASETQYF. V and J are TRBV6-1 and TRBJ2-5; D unclear. Between the trimmed V and J ends, which lost 8 bases and 4 bases, there was a span of 11 bases. The CDR3 contains 12 residues. Germline V gives CDR1 MNHNS, CDR2 SASEGT.

The J gene is TRBJ2-7, the V gene TRBV7-6; perhaps TRBD1 as D (6 bases). V was clipped by 5 bases and J by 9 bases, with 17 bases between them. This CDR3 is 13 amino acids long. Germline V gene lookup returns CDR1 SGHVS and CDR2 FNYEAQ. The CDR3 DNA reads TGTGCCAGCAGCCCCCAGGGGCAAGTGGGGCAGTACTTC. This translates into CASSPQGQVGQYF.

This clone was seen only once. The genes are TRBV27 and TRBJ2-7, with D uncertain. V was shortened by 1 base and J by 0 bases, with 7 bases between the two germline ends. This CDR3 has 14 residues. Per germline, CDR1 MNHEY and CDR2 SMNVEV (reference sequence). In DNA, the CDR3 is TGTGCCAGCAGTTTATTGGGATACTCCTACGAGCAGTACTTC. Residues: CASSLLGYSYEQYF.

This chain links TRBV5-8 with TRBJ2-1, with 8 positions matching TRBD1. The CDR3 has 15 residues. CDR1 and CDR2 from the germline V gene are SGHTS and YDEGEE. The trim removed 0 bases at V and 3 bases at J, leaving 2 bases unmatched. CDR3 region: CASSLVQGVYNEQFF. The CDR3, as DNA: TGTGCCAGCAGCTTGGTACAGGGGGTCTACAATGAGCAGTTCTTC. Using reference TRBV5-8 and TRBJ2-1 for the parts outside the CDR3, the full variable domain is EAGVTQSPTHLIKTRGQQATLRCSPISGHTSVYWYQQALGLGLQFLLWYDEGEERNRGNFPPRFSGRQFPNYSSELNVNALELEDSALYLCASSLVQGVYNEQFFGPGTRLTVL.

The chain has TRBV28 and TRBJ2-2; no clear D. V was shortened by 4 bases and J by 5 bases, with 8 bases between the two germline ends. Germline V gene lookup returns CDR1 MDHEN and CDR2 SYDVKM. The CDR3 length is 13 residues. CDR3 in DNA: TGTGCCAGCAGTTCAACGGAAACCGGGGAGCTGTTTTTT. It specifies CASSSTETGELFF. The full variable domain, with the rest looked up from reference TRBV28 and TRBJ2-2, is DVKVTQSSRYLVKRTGEKVFLECVQDMDHENMFWYRQDPGLGLRLIYFSYDVKMKEKGDIPEGYSVSREKKERFSLILESASTNQTSMYLCASSSTETGELFFGEGSRLTVL.

The chain is built from TRBV21-1 and TRBJ2-7; TRBD2 is the table's D call, not checked against the DNA. TRBV21-1 is assigned pseudogene status. The CDR3 extends over 14 amino acids. The CDR3 coding sequence is TGTGCCAGCAGCGCTACTAGCGGCTCCTACGAGCAGTACTTC. It encodes CASSATSGSYEQYF.

This clone was observed once. This chain connects TRBV29-1 to TRBJ2-7; tentative D call: TRBD1 (5 bases). CDR3 length equals 16 residues. Between the trimmed V and J ends, which lost 4 bases and 2 bases, there was a span of 21 bases. The germline CDR1 and CDR2 sequences are SQVTM and ANQGSEA. The CDR3 nucleotides read TGCAGCGTTGGATTGGAGATTCCAGGGAAACCCTACGAGCAGTACTTC. It specifies CSVGLEIPGKPYEQYF.

V and J are TRBV28 and TRBJ2-7; D uncertain. The V gene's germline CDR1 is MDHEN and CDR2 SYDVKM. This CDR3 region has 16 residues. Trimming took 6 bases from V and 6 from J, leaving 24 bases between them. The chain's CDR3 is CASRDLRGSPPPEQYF. As DNA, the CDR3 is TGTGCCAGCAGAGACCTACGAGGTTCCCCGCCCCCCGAGCAGTACTTC.